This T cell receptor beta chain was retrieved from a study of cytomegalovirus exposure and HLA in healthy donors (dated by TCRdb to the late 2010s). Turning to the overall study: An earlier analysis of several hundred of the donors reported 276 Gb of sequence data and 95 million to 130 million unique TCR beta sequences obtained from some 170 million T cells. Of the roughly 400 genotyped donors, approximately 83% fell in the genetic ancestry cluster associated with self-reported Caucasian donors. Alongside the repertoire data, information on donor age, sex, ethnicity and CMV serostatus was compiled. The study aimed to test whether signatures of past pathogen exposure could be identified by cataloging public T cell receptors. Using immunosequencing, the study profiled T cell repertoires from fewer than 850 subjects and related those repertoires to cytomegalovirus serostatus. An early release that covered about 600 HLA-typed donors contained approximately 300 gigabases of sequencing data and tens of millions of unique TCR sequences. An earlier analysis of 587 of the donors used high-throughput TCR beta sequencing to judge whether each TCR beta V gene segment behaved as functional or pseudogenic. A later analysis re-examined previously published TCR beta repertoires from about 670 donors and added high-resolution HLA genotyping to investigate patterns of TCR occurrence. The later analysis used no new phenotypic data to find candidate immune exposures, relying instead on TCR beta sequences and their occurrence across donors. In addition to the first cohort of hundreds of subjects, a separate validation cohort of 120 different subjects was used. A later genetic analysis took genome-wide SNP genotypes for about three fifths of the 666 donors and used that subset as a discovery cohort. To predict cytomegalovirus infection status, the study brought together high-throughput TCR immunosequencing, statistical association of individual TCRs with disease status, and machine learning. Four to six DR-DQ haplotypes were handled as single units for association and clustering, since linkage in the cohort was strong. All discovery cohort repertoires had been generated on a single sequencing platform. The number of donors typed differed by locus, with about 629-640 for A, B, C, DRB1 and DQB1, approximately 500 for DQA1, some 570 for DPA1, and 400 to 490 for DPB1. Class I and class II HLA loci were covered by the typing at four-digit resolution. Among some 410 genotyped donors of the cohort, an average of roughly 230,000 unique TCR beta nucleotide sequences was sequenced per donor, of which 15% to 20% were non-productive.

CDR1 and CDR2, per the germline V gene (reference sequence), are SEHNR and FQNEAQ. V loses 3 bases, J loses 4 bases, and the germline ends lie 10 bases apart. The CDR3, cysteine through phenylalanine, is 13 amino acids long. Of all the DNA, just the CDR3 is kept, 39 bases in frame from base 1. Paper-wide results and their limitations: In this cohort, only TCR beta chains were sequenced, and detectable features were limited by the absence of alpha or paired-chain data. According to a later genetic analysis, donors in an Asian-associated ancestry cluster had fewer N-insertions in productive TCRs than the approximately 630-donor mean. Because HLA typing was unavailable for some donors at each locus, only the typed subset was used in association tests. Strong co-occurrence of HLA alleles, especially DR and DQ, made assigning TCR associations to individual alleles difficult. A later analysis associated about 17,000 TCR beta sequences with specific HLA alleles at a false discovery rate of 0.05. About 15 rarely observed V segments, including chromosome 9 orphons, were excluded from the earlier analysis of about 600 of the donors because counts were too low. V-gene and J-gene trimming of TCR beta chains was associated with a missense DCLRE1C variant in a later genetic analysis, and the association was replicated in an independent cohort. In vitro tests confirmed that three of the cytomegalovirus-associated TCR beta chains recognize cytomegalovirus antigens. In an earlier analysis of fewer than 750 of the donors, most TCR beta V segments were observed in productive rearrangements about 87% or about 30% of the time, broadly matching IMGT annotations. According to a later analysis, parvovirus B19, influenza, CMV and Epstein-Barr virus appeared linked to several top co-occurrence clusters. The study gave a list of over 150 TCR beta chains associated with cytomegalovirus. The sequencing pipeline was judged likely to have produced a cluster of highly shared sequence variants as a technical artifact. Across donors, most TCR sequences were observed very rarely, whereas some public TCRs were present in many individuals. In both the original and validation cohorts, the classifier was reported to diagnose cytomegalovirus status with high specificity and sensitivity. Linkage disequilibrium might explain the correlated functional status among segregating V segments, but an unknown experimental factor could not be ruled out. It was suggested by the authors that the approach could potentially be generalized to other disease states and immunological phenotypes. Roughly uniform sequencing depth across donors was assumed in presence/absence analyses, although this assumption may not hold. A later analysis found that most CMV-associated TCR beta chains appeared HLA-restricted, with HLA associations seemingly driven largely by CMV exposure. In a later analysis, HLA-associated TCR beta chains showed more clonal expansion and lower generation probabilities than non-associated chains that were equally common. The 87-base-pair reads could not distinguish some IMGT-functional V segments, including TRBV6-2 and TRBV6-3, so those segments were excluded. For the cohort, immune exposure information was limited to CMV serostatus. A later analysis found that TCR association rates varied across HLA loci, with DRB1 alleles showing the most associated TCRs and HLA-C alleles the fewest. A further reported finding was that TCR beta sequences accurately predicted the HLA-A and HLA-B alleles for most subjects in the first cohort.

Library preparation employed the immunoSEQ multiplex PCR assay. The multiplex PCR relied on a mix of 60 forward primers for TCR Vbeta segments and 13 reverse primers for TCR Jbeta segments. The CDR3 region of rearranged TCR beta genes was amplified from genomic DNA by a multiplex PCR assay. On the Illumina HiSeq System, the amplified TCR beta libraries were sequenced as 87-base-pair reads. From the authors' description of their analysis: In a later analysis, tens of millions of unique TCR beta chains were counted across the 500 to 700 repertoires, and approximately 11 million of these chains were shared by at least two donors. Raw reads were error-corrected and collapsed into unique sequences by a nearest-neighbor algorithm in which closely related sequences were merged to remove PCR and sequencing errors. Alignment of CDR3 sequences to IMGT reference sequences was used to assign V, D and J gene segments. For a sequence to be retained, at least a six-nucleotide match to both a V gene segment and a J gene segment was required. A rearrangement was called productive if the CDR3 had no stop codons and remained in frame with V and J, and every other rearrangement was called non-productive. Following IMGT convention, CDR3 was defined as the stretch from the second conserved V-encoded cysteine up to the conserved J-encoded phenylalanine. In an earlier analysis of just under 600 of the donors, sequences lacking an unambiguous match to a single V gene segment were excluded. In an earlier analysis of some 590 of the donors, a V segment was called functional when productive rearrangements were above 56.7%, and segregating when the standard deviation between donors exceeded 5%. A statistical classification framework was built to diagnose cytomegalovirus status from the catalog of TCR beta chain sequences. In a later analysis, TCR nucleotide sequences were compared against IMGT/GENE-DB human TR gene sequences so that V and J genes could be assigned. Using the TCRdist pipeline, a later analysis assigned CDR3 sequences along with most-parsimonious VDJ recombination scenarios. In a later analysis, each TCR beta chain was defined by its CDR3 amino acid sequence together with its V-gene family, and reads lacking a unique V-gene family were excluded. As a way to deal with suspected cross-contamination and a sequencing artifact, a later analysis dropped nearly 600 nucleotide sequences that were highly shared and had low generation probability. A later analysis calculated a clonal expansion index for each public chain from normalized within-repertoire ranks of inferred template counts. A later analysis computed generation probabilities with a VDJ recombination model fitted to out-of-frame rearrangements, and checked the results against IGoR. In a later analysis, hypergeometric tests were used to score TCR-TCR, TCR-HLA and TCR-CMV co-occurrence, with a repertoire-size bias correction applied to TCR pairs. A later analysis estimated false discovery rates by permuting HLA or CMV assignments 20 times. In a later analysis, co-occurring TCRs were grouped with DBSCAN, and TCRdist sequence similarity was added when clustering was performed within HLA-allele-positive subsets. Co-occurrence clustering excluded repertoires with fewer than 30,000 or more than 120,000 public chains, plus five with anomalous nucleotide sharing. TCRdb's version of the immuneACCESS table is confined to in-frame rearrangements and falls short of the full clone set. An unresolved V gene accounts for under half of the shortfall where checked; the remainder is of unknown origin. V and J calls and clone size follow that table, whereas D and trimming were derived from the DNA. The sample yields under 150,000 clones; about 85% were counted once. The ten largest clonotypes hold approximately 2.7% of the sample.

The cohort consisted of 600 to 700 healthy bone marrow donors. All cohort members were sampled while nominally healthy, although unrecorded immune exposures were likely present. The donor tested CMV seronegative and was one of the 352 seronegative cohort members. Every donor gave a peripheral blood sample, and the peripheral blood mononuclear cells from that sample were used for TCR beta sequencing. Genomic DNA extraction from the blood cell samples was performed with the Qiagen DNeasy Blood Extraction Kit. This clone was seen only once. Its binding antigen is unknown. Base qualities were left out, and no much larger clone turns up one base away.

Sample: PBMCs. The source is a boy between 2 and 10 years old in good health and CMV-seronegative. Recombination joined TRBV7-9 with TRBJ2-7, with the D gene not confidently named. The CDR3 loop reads CASSLSNRYEQYF. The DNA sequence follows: TGTGCCAGCAGCTTGAGTAACAGATACGAGCAGTACTTC.